This TCR beta chain was recovered during a study of blood T cell repertoires in COVID-19. Looking at the study overall: Samples taken during acute and convalescent COVID-19 were collected in the United States, Italy and Spain. Sources were T cells, B-cell-depleted T cells, or PBMCs; the material itself was cDNA or gDNA.

In the source study's methods: Reference gene primer amplification gave nucleated cell count estimates. Profiled with immunoSEQ multiplex PCR; TCRdb holds only in-frame clones, not every one. That table supplies the V and J calls and clone size; D and trimming were determined from the DNA. The sample has under 55,000 clones; 79% are singletons. Trimming shortened V by 2 bases and J by 4 bases, and 17 bases separated the two germline ends. This CDR3 comprises 16 residues. Germline V gene sequence: CDR1 SEHNR, CDR2 FQNEAQ (reference sequence). The sequencing input was peripheral blood. The origin of this receptor is a man aged 65 to 79 with acute or convalescent COVID-19. The chain carries TRBV7-9 and TRBJ1-1, with D perhaps matching TRBD1 (5 bases). In DNA, the CDR3 is TGTGCCAGCAGCTTATCATTCCAGGGACTTGGCACTGAAGCTTTCTTT. Amino acid sequence: CASSLSFQGLGTEAFF.